This T cell receptor beta chain was sequenced for a study of human T cells and chemical hapten exposure. This clonotype was recorded at least ten times. Its antigen is as yet unknown. RNA extraction used unfractionated whole blood as the source of total RNA. Per the germline V gene, CDR1 is GTSNPN and CDR2 is SVGIG (reference sequence). J was trimmed by 10 bases and V by 3 bases; bases with no gene match: 7. The CDR3 is 13 amino acids. Study-wide results and caveats: After DPC sensitization, TCRs above 1 in 1000 frequency showed no change.

Individual cDNA molecules (in the library) carried attached unique molecular identifiers. TCRdb recomputed calls from the reads with MiXCR, one row per CDR3 protein. The sample carries 95,000 to 150,000 distinct CDR3 sequences, roughly 8.5% recorded once. This sequence joins TRBV30 and TRBJ2-1; 9 nucleotides match TRBD2. The specimen sequenced was whole blood. The source is a human donor in good health. Some clones in this sample may be carry-over from other donors' samples. The CDR3 region is CAWRGSGRSEQFF. In DNA, the CDR3 is TGTGCCTGGAGAGGAAGCGGGAGGTCCGAGCAGTTCTTC.